The rows below give T cell receptor beta chains drawn from one sample of a study of beta chain features in type 1 diabetes. The data were produced by immunoSEQ multiplex PCR, yet TCRdb's version contains in-frame clones alone and is incomplete. This sample has 140,000 to 150,000 clones, with about 44% found just once. Sequencing was done on a sample of Tregs from blood. Receptors originate from a man between 18 and 29 years old in good health. Each CDR3 is given with its conserved first and last residue. Some rows mark clone size as missing; the rest say once, few, many or name a class of expanded clone.

v_call	clone_size	j_call	cdr3_aa
TRBV5-1	.	TRBJ1-1	CASSLPRTGGFRNTEAFF
TRBV19	.	TRBJ2-7	CASTSSGGGFYEQYF
TRBV19	.	TRBJ2-3	CASSDTGLDTQYF
TRBV30	.	TRBJ2-7	CALAGVHAYEQYF
TRBV7-2	few	TRBJ2-7	CASSYDGGAREQYF
TRBV5-6	few	TRBJ2-6	CASSLGFKPPGANVLTF
TRBV7-8	.	TRBJ2-5	CASRWGLAGEETQYF
TRBV7-2	.	TRBJ2-7	CASSSGTVTYEQYF
TRBV4-3	.	.	CASSPRAYEQYF
TRBV29-1	.	TRBJ2-3	CSVVGGGGDTQYF
TRBV9	.	TRBJ2-1	CASNRGIAGINEQFF
TRBV7-2	few	TRBJ1-1	CASSLQGNTEAFF
TRBV5-1	few	TRBJ1-1	CASSDGRLTEAFF
TRBV5-1	few	TRBJ2-6	CASTSGISGANVLTF
TRBV7-2	few	TRBJ1-5	CASSSGQGASRGQPQHF
TRBV9	.	TRBJ1-4	CASSVDDWNEKLFF
TRBV30	.	.	CAWTFGGRVYEQYF
TRBV7-9	few	TRBJ1-1	CASSLGRQGSSEAFF
TRBV7-2	.	TRBJ2-3	CASSSGSRFSGDTQYF